The 28 T cell receptor beta chains listed next were all sequenced from one sample in a study of blood T cell repertoires in COVID-19. Clones were sequenced by immunoSEQ multiplex PCR, and TCRdb holds only the in-frame ones, with some missing. The top ten hold just under 9% of the sample, which has 250,000 or so clones, 85% to 90% seen once. Specimen: PBMCs or T cells enriched from blood (not recorded which). The source of these receptors is a man aged 35 to 55 who had recovered from COVID-19.

The CDR3 nucleotides read TGTGCCAGCAGTGACGGCAGGGGGGCCTACGAGCAGTACTTC. This gives the protein CASSDGRGAYEQYF. The chain has TRBV28 and TRBJ2-7; the D gene is possibly TRBD1 (7 bases). Germline V gene sequence: CDR1 MDHEN, CDR2 SYDVKM. Trimming shortened V by 5 bases and J by 2 bases, and 13 bases separated the two germline ends. The CDR3 spans 14 residues.

The chain joins TRBV9 to TRBJ1-2; D gene uncertain. There are 15 residues in the CDR3. CDR1 and CDR2 from the germline V gene are SGDLS and YYNGEE. V was pared by 0 bases and J by 0 bases, with 9 bases between. The CDR3 nucleotides are TGTGCCAGCAGCGTAGCCCAGGTCGCTAACTATGGCTACACCTTC. It encodes CASSVAQVANYGYTF.

The CDR3 DNA follows: TGTGCCAGCAGTGACCTAGCGGGGGCCCGCACAGATACGCAGTATTTT. It specifies CASSDLAGARTDTQYF. The chain uses TRBV6-1 and TRBJ2-3, with 10 bases identical to TRBD2. CDR3 length: 16 amino acids. The ends lost 3 bases at V and 1 base at J; junction bases unmatched: 4. The germline CDR1 and CDR2 sequences are MNHNS and SASEGT.

This sequence joins TRBV4-2 and TRBJ1-2; the match to TRBD1 covers 10 bases. Germline CDR1 LGHNA, CDR2 YNFKEQ. Trimming removed 1 base from V and 5 bases from J; junction bases left unmatched: 10. This CDR3 comprises 17 residues. The CDR3 coding sequence is TGTGCCAGCAGCCAAGTTGGGAGAGGGACAGGGGAATATGGCTACACCTTC. Translation gives CASSQVGRGTGEYGYTF.

As concerns this clone: At one end the junction does not follow the germline gene, possibly because of a read error. V usage is TRBV7-3 and J usage is TRBJ2-3; D is perhaps TRBD1 (6 bases). Germline-derived CDR1 and CDR2 are SGHTA and FQGTGA. The CDR3 consists of 17 residues. For the CDR3, the DNA is TGTGCCAGCAGTTTAACGCCCCTGGCAGGGGTCACAGATACGCAGTATTTT. The encoded protein is CASSLTPLAGVTDTQYF.

V is TRBV18 and J is TRBJ2-3, with TRBD2 as a possible D gene (5 bases). V was cut by 0 bases and J by 0 bases, with 13 bases left in between. Germline CDR1 is KGHSH and CDR2 is LQKENI. This CDR3 spans 17 amino acids. The CDR3 here is CASSPPGPGISTDTQYF. CDR3 DNA sequence: TGTGCCAGCTCACCACCAGGGCCGGGAATAAGCACAGATACGCAGTATTTT.

V usage is TRBV27 and J usage is TRBJ1-4; 9 bases are a match to TRBD1. The CDR3 length is 17 residues. The ends lost 2 bases at V and 2 bases at J; junction bases unmatched: 6. The germline V gene encodes CDR1 MNHEY and CDR2 SMNVEV (reference sequence). The CDR3 nucleotides are TGTGCCAGCAGTTTAGGGACAGGGCGGGTTACTAATGAAAAACTGTTTTTT. Its translation: CASSLGTGRVTNEKLFF. Supplemented by reference TRBV27 and TRBJ1-4, the full variable domain reads EAQVTQNPRYLITVTGKKLTVTCSQNMNHEYMSWYRQDPGLGLRQIYYSMNVEVTDKGDVPEGYKVSRKEKRNFPLILESPSPNQTSLYFCASSLGTGRVTNEKLFFGSGTQLSVL.

Only one count was recorded for this clone. The J gene is TRBJ1-1, the V gene TRBV3-1 (or the pseudogene TRBV3-2), with D hard to call. The CDR3 contains 14 residues. V was clipped by 0 bases and J by 7 bases, with 12 bases between them. Germline loops: CDR1 LGHDT, CDR2 YNNKEL (reference sequence). DNA for the CDR3: TGTGCCAGCAGCCAAGATGTACGGGGAATTGAAGCTTTCTTT. Residues: CASSQDVRGIEAFF.

In this sample, this clone turned up once. The chain employs TRBV6-6 and TRBJ2-7; 13 nucleotides line up with TRBD2. V trimming: 0 bases; J trimming: 7 bases; junction bases outside the gene matches: 6. This CDR3 region has 16 residues. CDR1 MNHNY and CDR2 SVGAGI come from the germline V gene (reference sequence). In nucleotides, the CDR3 is TGTGCCAGCAGTTACTCCACGAAACTAGCGGGAGGGGAGCAGTACTTC. Translating gives CASSYSTKLAGGEQYF.

J is TRBJ2-1 and V is TRBV5-4, with 7 bases matching TRBD1. This CDR3 contains 15 residues. Trimming removed 6 bases from V and 5 bases from J; junction bases left unmatched: 11. CDR1 is SGHNT, CDR2 YYREEE, per germline (reference sequence). The CDR3 is CASTPGGAAHNEQFF. The CDR3 DNA sequence: TGTGCCAGCACCCCAGGGGGAGCGGCTCACAATGAGCAGTTCTTC. Supplemented by reference TRBV5-4 and TRBJ2-1, the full variable domain reads ETGVTQSPTHLIKTRGQQVTLRCSSQSGHNTVSWYQQALGQGPQFIFQYYREEENGRGNFPPRFSGLQFPNYSSELNVNALELDDSALYLCASTPGGAAHNEQFFGPGTRLTVL.

The J gene is TRBJ1-1, the V gene TRBV11-3, with TRBD1 identical over 8 bases. The germline V gene has CDR1 SGHNT and CDR2 YENEEA. The CDR3 runs 16 residues. V shed 8 bases and J 0 bases; nucleotides not matched to a gene: 11. DNA for the CDR3: TGTGCCAGCGTTGTATCGGCAGGGGGCTTGAACACTGAAGCTTTCTTT. Amino acids: CASVVSAGGLNTEAFF.

The rearrangement joins TRBV11-2 to TRBJ2-2, with 11 bases lining up with TRBD1. Germline-derived CDR1 and CDR2 are SGHAT and FQNNGV. The CDR3 runs to 17 residues. V gave up 2 bases and J gave up 7 bases; unmatched junction bases: 9. CDR3 amino acids: CASSLPPGTGGVGELFF. DNA for the CDR3: TGTGCCAGCAGCTTACCCCCCGGGACAGGGGGTGTCGGGGAGCTGTTTTTT.

J is TRBJ1-2 and V is TRBV19; 9 bases are shared with TRBD1. V was pared by 5 bases and J by 5 bases, with 6 bases of the junction left unmatched. The CDR3 sequence is 14 residues long. CDR1 is LNHDA and CDR2 is SQIVND in the germline V gene (reference sequence). The CDR3 region has the DNA TGTGCCAGTAGTTACCGGGACAGGGAATATGGCTACACCTTC. The encoded protein is CASSYRDREYGYTF.

The chain joins TRBV9 to TRBJ1-1; possibly TRBD1 for D (5 bases). The CDR3 spans 12 residues. The ends were cut back, 4 bases at V and 7 bases at J, with 11 bases in the middle. Germline CDR1 SGDLS, CDR2 YYNGEE. The CDR3: CASSLPGDEAFF. The CDR3 DNA sequence: TGTGCCAGCAGCCTGCCGGGGGATGAAGCTTTCTTT.

The DNA for the CDR3 is TGTGCCAGCAGAGCCGGGACAGGGAATTCACCCCTCCACTTT. Protein sequence: CASRAGTGNSPLHF. The chain recombines TRBV7-3 with TRBJ1-6; 9 nucleotides agree with TRBD1. Trimming cost V 6 bases and J 7 bases; bases outside gene matches: 4. The CDR3 length is 14 residues. Germline lookup yields CDR1 SGHTA and CDR2 FQGTGA.

This chain connects TRBV19 to TRBJ1-2, with unresolved D. This CDR3 region has 13 residues. Trimming cost V 6 bases and J 3 bases, with 11 bases left between them. Germline V CDR1 and CDR2: LNHDA, SQIVND (reference sequence). The CDR3 spells CASRVTRDYGYTF. DNA for the CDR3: TGTGCCAGTAGGGTCACCCGCGACTATGGCTACACCTTC.

The genes are TRBV5-1 and TRBJ2-7; D may be TRBD2 (5 bases). The CDR3 is 14 amino acids. CDR1 and CDR2 from the germline V gene are SGHRS and YFSETQ. V shed 4 bases and J shed 3 bases, with 14 bases lying between them. CDR3 sequence reads: CASSPNPAVYEQYF. As DNA, the CDR3 is TGCGCCAGCAGCCCGAACCCAGCGGTCTACGAGCAGTACTTC.

The rearrangement links TRBV6-5 to TRBJ1-5, with 9 positions matching TRBD1. Germline-derived CDR1 and CDR2 are MNHEY and SVGAGI. This CDR3 contains 15 residues. Losses at the gene ends were 5 bases for V and 4 bases for J; bases not matched to a gene: 6. The chain's CDR3 is CASSPSDRGNQPQHF. The CDR3 DNA sequence: TGTGCCAGCAGTCCCTCCGACAGGGGGAATCAGCCCCAGCATTTT.

This clone has just one count. The rearrangement joins TRBV7-8 to TRBJ1-2, with 11 nucleotides matching TRBD1. V trimming: 0 bases; J trimming: 4 bases; junction bases outside the gene matches: 4. Germline CDR1 and CDR2: SGHVS and FQNEAQ. The CDR3 covers 16 residues. In DNA form, the CDR3 reads TGTGCCAGCAGCTTAGCCGGACAGGGGGCCACCTATGGCTACACCTTC. Its protein product is CASSLAGQGATYGYTF.

The CDR3 DNA reads TGCGCCAGTACCGGGATTACCGGGGAGCTGTTTTTT. Residues: CASTGITGELFF. The rearrangement links TRBV10-2 to TRBJ2-2, with D possibly being TRBD2 (5 bases). CDR3 length: 12 amino acids. CDR1 and CDR2 from the germline V gene are WSHSY and SAAADI. The V end lost 9 bases, the J end lost 5 bases, and 10 bases lay between the germline ends.

The V call is TRBV6-1, the J call TRBJ1-1, with D unresolved. The V gene lost 2 bases and the J gene lost 0 bases, with 7 bases spanning the gap. CDR1 MNHNS and CDR2 SASEGT come from the germline V gene. The CDR3 loop spans 14 amino acids. CDR3 nucleotides: TGTGCCAGCAGTGAATGGCAGATGAACACTGAAGCTTTCTTT. This sequence encodes CASSEWQMNTEAFF.

This clone has only a few counts. V is TRBV2 and J is TRBJ2-1, with 8 nucleotides matching TRBD1. J gave up 6 bases and V 7 bases, and 8 bases lay outside the gene matches. The CDR3 runs 14 residues. The germline V gene encodes CDR1 SNHLY and CDR2 FYNNEI. In DNA form, the CDR3 reads TGTGCCAGCACCGGGACAGGCCGCGGCAATGAGCAGTTCTTC. Protein product: CASTGTGRGNEQFF.

The chain carries TRBV5-4 and TRBJ2-5; TRBD2 matches 8 bases. After removal of 2 bases from V and 0 bases from J, the junction contained 3 bases not matched to a gene. Per germline, CDR1 SGHNT and CDR2 YYREEE (reference sequence). The CDR3 is 15 residues long. The CDR3 spells CASSFGLADQETQYF. Here the CDR3 DNA reads TGTGCCAGCAGCTTCGGACTAGCCGACCAAGAGACCCAGTACTTC.

The chain couples TRBV6-4 to TRBJ2-2, with TRBD1 matching 8 bases. V trimming: 5 bases; J trimming: 0 bases; junction bases outside the gene matches: 2. From germline, CDR1 is MRHNA and CDR2 SNTAGT. The CDR3 has 15 residues. The CDR3 DNA follows: TGTGCCAGCAGTCAACAGGGGGCGAACACCGGGGAGCTGTTTTTT. This encodes CASSQQGANTGELFF.

The V and J genes are TRBV6-6 and TRBJ2-7; 8 bases map to TRBD1. The trim removed 5 bases at V and 4 bases at J, leaving 13 bases unmatched. The CDR3 is 16 residues long. Germline V gene sequence: CDR1 MNHNY, CDR2 SVGAGI (reference sequence). The DNA of the CDR3 is TGTGCCAGCAGTGTAAGGGGACAGGCCCTTCGATACGAGCAGTACTTC. Translated, it gives CASSVRGQALRYEQYF.

The chain joins TRBV28 to TRBJ2-2, with unresolved D. Trimming cost V 3 bases and J 2 bases, with 13 bases left between them. Germline assignment: CDR1 MDHEN and CDR2 SYDVKM. The CDR3 has 16 amino acids. CDR3 amino acids: CASSFGYGPNTGELFF. The CDR3 region has the DNA TGTGCCAGCAGTTTTGGTTACGGTCCTAACACCGGGGAGCTGTTTTTT.

This chain uses TRBV7-9 with TRBJ1-4; D is possibly TRBD1 (6 bases). CDR3 length equals 15 residues. Germline CDR1 SEHNR, CDR2 FQNEAQ (reference sequence). Between the trimmed V and J ends, which lost 1 base and 4 bases, there was a span of 10 bases. CDR3 nucleotides: TGTGCCAGCAGCTTAGAAGGGGGAAATAATGAAAAACTGTTTTTT. It yields the protein CASSLEGGNNEKLFF.

The chain carries TRBV7-2 and TRBJ2-1; 7 bases align to TRBD2. V lost 4 bases and J lost 7; bases outside the gene matches: 4. The CDR3 extends over 13 amino acids. Germline CDR1 SGHTA, CDR2 FQGNSA. CDR3 loop: CASSWGGGNEQFF. CDR3 DNA: TGTGCCAGCAGCTGGGGGGGTGGGAATGAGCAGTTCTTC.